The 5 T cell receptor beta chains below all came from one sample that was sequenced in a study of T cells in Graves' hyperthyroidism and ophthalmopathy. The investigators amplified TCR beta CDR3 regions from RNA transcripts. The study used the HTBI primer set for a first-round RT-PCR of the TCR CDR3. TCRdb processed the multiplex PCR reads anew with MiXCR; each CDR3 protein has one entry. The sample holds about 560,000 distinct CDR3 sequences, approximately 14% seen once. The sample taken for sequencing was blood. The receptors here all came from a woman aged 40 to 50 with Graves' hyperthyroidism.

In regard to this clonotype: A much larger clonotype is one base distant, so this may be a read error. The chain carries TRBV2 and TRBJ2-2; 9 bases map to TRBD1. The V and J ends lost 4 bases and 4 bases, in that order; junction bases with no gene match: 1. Germline V CDR1 and CDR2: SNHLY, FYNNEI. This CDR3 contains 14 residues. This CDR3 reads CASSGTGATGELFF. As DNA, the CDR3 is TGTGCCAGCAGTGGGACAGGGGCCACCGGGGAGCTGTTTTTT.

The chain carries TRBV30 and TRBJ2-6, with D hard to call. Germline loops: CDR1 GTSNPN, CDR2 SVGIG (reference sequence). The V and J ends lost 4 bases and 0 bases respectively, with 10 bases between them. The CDR3 length is 15 residues. Here the CDR3 DNA reads TGTGCCTGGATAGGACCCCGCTCTGGGGCCAACGTCCTGACTTTC. It encodes CAWIGPRSGANVLTF.

Points on this clonotype: One junction end disagrees with the germline gene, perhaps due to a read error. The V gene is TRBV11-2, the J gene TRBJ1-1; 10 bases agree with TRBD1. CDR3 length: 14 amino acids. Germline V lookup: CDR1 SGHAT, CDR2 FQNNGV. The CDR3 sequence is CASSLGQGSTKAFF. The CDR3 DNA reads as TGTGCCAGCAGCTTGGGACAGGGGAGCACTAAAGCTTTCTTT.

The genes are TRBV19 and TRBJ1-5; D uncertain. The CDR3 runs to 10 residues. The germline V and J ends were trimmed by 5 bases and 6 bases, with 2 bases remaining between them. Germline CDR1 LNHDA, CDR2 SQIVND (reference sequence). The CDR3 DNA reads as TGTGCCAGTAGTTCTCAGCCCCAGCATTTT. Protein: CASSSQPQHF. Complete variable domain (other parts from reference TRBV19 and TRBJ1-5): DGGITQSPKYLFRKEGQNVTLSCEQNLNHDAMYWYRQDPGQGLRLIYYSQIVNDFQKGDIAEGYSVSREKKESFPLTVTSAQKNPTAFYLCASSSQPQHFGDGTRLSIL.

In its sample, this clonotype was seen many times. V gene TRBV12-3 or TRBV12-4 combines with J gene TRBJ1-2; possible D gene TRBD1, 6 bases. Trimming left V 7 bases short and J 5 bases short, with 26 bases between. This CDR3 has 17 residues. CDR3 region: CASTLGVVRAGDYGYTF. DNA for the CDR3: TGTGCCAGCACCTTGGGCGTAGTTCGAGCAGGGGATTATGGCTACACCTTC.